This entry concerns a single TCR beta chain. In its sample, this clone was seen once. What antigen it recognizes has not been identified. Within one base of it there is no much larger clone, and no base qualities were kept. To prepare the library, the immunoSEQ multiplex PCR assay was applied. For the multiplex PCR, a mixture combining 60 forward primers for TCR Vbeta segments and 13 reverse primers for TCR Jbeta segments was used. A multiplex PCR assay on genomic DNA amplified the CDR3 region of rearranged TCR beta genes. The amplified TCR beta libraries were sequenced on the Illumina HiSeq System as 87-base-pair reads. Per the authors' processing: Across the 500 to 750 repertoires, a later analysis counted some 80 million unique TCR beta chains, approximately 12 million of which were shared by at least two donors. Raw reads were error-corrected and collapsed into unique sequences by a nearest-neighbor algorithm in which closely related sequences were merged to remove PCR and sequencing errors. To assign V, D and J gene segments, CDR3 sequences were aligned to IMGT reference sequences. For a sequence to be retained, a match of at least six nucleotides to both a V gene segment and a J gene segment was required. Rearrangements were called productive when the CDR3 lacked stop codons and stayed in frame with V and J; all others were non-productive. Following IMGT convention, CDR3 was defined as the stretch from the second conserved V-encoded cysteine up to the conserved J-encoded phenylalanine. In an earlier analysis of around 640 of the donors, sequences lacking an unambiguous match to a single V gene segment were excluded. An earlier analysis of 587 of the donors called V segments functional above 56.7% productive rearrangements and segregating when the between-donor standard deviation exceeded 5%. A statistical classification framework was built to diagnose cytomegalovirus status from the catalog of TCR beta chain sequences. A later analysis assigned V and J genes by comparing TCR nucleotide sequences with IMGT/GENE-DB human TR gene sequences. Using the TCRdist pipeline, a later analysis assigned CDR3 sequences along with most-parsimonious VDJ recombination scenarios. In a later analysis, each TCR beta chain was defined by its CDR3 amino acid sequence together with its V-gene family, and reads lacking a unique V-gene family were excluded. In a later analysis, nearly 600 highly shared, low-generation-probability nucleotide sequences were removed to address suspected cross-contamination and a sequencing artifact. In a later analysis, a clonal expansion index for each public chain was calculated from normalized within-repertoire ranks of inferred template counts. A later analysis computed generation probabilities with a VDJ recombination model fitted to out-of-frame rearrangements, and checked the results against IGoR. In a later analysis, TCR-TCR, TCR-HLA and TCR-CMV co-occurrence was scored with hypergeometric tests, and a repertoire-size bias correction was applied to TCR pairs. False discovery rates were estimated in a later analysis by permuting HLA or CMV assignments 20 times. In a later analysis, co-occurring TCRs were grouped using DBSCAN, and TCRdist sequence similarity was added for clustering within HLA-allele-positive subsets. Repertoires with fewer than 30,000 or more than 120,000 public chains, plus five repertoires with anomalous nucleotide sharing, were excluded from co-occurrence clustering. The clones in this table, taken by TCRdb from immuneACCESS, are in-frame only. Not every clone is retained; where verified, under half of the shortfall comes from an unresolved V gene, and the cause of the rest is unknown. V, J and clone size are those of that table, while D and trimming were read from the DNA. This sample holds 180,000 or so clones; roughly 85% were observed only once. The top ten clonotypes cover around a tenth of the sample.

This sample was included in a study of cytomegalovirus exposure and HLA in healthy donors (dated by TCRdb to the late 2010s). Study-level background: According to an earlier analysis of around 600 of the donors, 150 million to 200 million T cells yielded 120 million or so unique TCR beta sequences and about 300 Gb of sequence data. Because of strong linkage in the cohort, roughly 5 DR-DQ haplotypes were treated as single units for association and clustering. In a later genetic analysis, genome-wide SNP genotypes for about 55% of the roughly 700 donors were used, and that subset was treated as a discovery cohort. The study combined high-throughput TCR immunosequencing, statistical association of individual TCRs with disease status, and machine learning to predict cytomegalovirus infection status. To study patterns of TCR occurrence, a later analysis re-analyzed previously published TCR beta repertoires from around 670 donors and added high-resolution HLA genotyping. Typing coverage differed by locus: A, B, C, DRB1 and DQB1 were typed in roughly 629-630 donors, DQA1 in about 510, DPA1 in 600 to 610, and DPB1 in around 440. Alongside the repertoire data, information on donor age, sex, ethnicity and CMV serostatus was compiled. Among 300 to 500 genotyped donors of the cohort, an average of roughly 230,000 unique TCR beta nucleotide sequences was sequenced per donor, of which 15% to 20% were non-productive. An early release covering roughly 640 HLA-typed donors comprised about 300 gigabases of sequencing data and 65 million to 100 million unique TCR sequences. All discovery cohort repertoires had been generated on a single sequencing platform. Class I and class II HLA loci were covered by the typing at four-digit resolution. Besides the first cohort of under 700 subjects, a separate validation cohort made up of 120 or so different subjects was used. Among the approximately 400 genotyped donors, more than 70% belonged to the genetic ancestry cluster associated with self-reported Caucasian donors. The study was designed to test whether signatures of past pathogen exposure could be identified by cataloging public T cell receptors. The study profiled the T cell repertoires of 500 to 800 subjects by immunosequencing and related them to cytomegalovirus serostatus. In an earlier analysis of 587 of the donors, high-throughput TCR beta sequencing was used to judge whether each TCR beta V gene segment behaved as functional or pseudogenic. The later analysis used no new phenotypic data to find candidate immune exposures, relying instead on TCR beta sequences and their occurrence across donors.

The trim is 3 bases for V and 3 bases for J, with a gap of 9 bases between the germline ends. The CDR1 and CDR2 encoded by the germline V gene (reference sequence) are MNHEY and SMNVEV. The CDR3 sequence holds 13 residues, the cysteine and phenylalanine included. Kept here is only the CDR3 DNA, which spans 39 bases and is read in frame from base 1. The cohort was made up of 666 healthy bone marrow donors. Cohort members were all nominally healthy when sampled, although unrecorded immune exposures were likely present. The donor was CMV seropositive and was included in the group of some 290 seropositive cohort members. Every donor gave a peripheral blood sample, and the peripheral blood mononuclear cells from that sample were used for TCR beta sequencing. Genomic DNA extraction from the blood cell samples was performed with the Qiagen DNeasy Blood Extraction Kit. Overall study results and their limits: According to a later analysis, TCR association rates differed among HLA loci, with DRB1 alleles showing the most associated TCRs and HLA-C alleles showing the fewest. In an earlier analysis of some 640 of the donors, most TCR beta V segments were observed in productive rearrangements about 87% or about 30% of the time, broadly matching IMGT annotations. In a later analysis, about 17,000 TCR beta sequences were associated with specific HLA alleles at a false discovery rate of 0.05. A further reported finding was that TCR beta sequences accurately predicted the HLA-A and HLA-B alleles for most subjects in the first cohort. In both the original and validation cohorts, the classifier was reported to diagnose cytomegalovirus status with high specificity and sensitivity. In a later analysis, HLA-associated TCR beta chains were found to be more clonally expanded and to have lower generation probabilities than equally common non-associated chains. Most TCR sequences were observed very rarely across donors, whereas some public TCRs were present in many individuals. The presence/absence analyses assumed that sequencing depth was roughly uniform across donors, and that assumption may not be true. In a later analysis, several top co-occurrence clusters were reported to appear linked to parvovirus B19, influenza, CMV and Epstein-Barr virus. In a later analysis, most CMV-associated TCR beta chains were found to appear HLA-restricted, with HLA associations seemingly driven largely by CMV exposure. Only TCR beta chains were sequenced in this cohort, and the absence of alpha or paired-chain data limited detectable features. Three of the identified cytomegalovirus-associated TCR beta chains were confirmed in vitro to be specific for cytomegalovirus antigens. According to the authors, the approach could potentially be generalized to other disease states and immunological phenotypes. A cluster of highly shared sequence variants was judged likely to represent a technical artifact of the sequencing pipeline. The study gave a list of under 200 TCR beta chains associated with cytomegalovirus. Some IMGT-functional V segments, including TRBV6-2 and TRBV6-3, could not be told apart with the 87-base-pair reads, so those segments were excluded. Because HLA typing was missing for some donors at each locus, association tests included only the typed subset. V-gene and J-gene trimming of TCR beta chains was associated with a missense DCLRE1C variant in a later genetic analysis, and the association was replicated in an independent cohort. Immune exposure information for the cohort was limited to CMV serostatus. Linkage disequilibrium might explain the correlated functional status among segregating V segments, but an unknown experimental factor could not be ruled out. When HLA alleles, especially DR and DQ, strongly co-occurred, TCR associations were difficult to assign to individual alleles. Over 15 rarely observed V segments, including chromosome 9 orphons, were excluded from the earlier analysis of several hundred of the donors because counts were too low. A later genetic analysis reported fewer N-insertions in productive TCRs among donors in an Asian-associated ancestry cluster than the roughly 700-donor mean.

Sequencing input: PBMCs. The receptor's source is a man between 18 and 29 years old in good health and CMV-seropositive. The chain is assembled from TRBV27 and TRBJ2-7; the D region possibly corresponds to TRBD2 (5 bases align). This receptor has the CDR3 CASSFEGNYEQYF. The sequenced DNA: TGTGCCAGCAGTTTTGAGGGAAACTACGAGCAGTACTTC.